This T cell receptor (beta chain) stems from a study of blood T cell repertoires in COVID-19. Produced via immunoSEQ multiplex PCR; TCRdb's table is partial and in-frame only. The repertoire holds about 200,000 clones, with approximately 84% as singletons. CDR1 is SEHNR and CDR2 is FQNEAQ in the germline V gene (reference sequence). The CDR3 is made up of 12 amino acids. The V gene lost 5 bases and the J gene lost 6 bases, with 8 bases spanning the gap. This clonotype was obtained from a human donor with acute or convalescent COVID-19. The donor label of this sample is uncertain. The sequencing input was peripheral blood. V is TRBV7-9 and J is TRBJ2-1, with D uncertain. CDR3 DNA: TGTGCCAGCAGCCCCATTTTCAATGAGCAGTTCTTC. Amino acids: CASSPIFNEQFF.